This passage covers 10 T cell receptor beta chains from one sample sequenced in a study of Graves' ophthalmopathy and Graves' hyperthyroidism (dated by TCRdb to the late 2010s). Data came from an Illumina HiSeq 2000. For repertoire sequencing, TCR beta CDR3 regions were amplified from RNA transcripts. HTBI primers and the Qiagen OneStep RT-PCR kit were used in a first-round RT-PCR, which was followed by a second-round multiplex PCR, size selection and purification. The public reads were quality trimmed at Q25 with fastp and then assembled into clones with MiXCR by TCRdb, keeping productive beta chains. Entries that share a CDR3 protein sequence are merged under the most common genes and DNA. The sample data list 650,000 to 900,000 distinct CDR3 sequences, and 40% of these were observed just once. The ten largest make up 40% to 45% of the sample. Source material: peripheral blood. These receptors came from an adult man with Graves' ophthalmopathy.

This chain connects TRBV9 to TRBJ1-4; 9 positions match TRBD1. The CDR3 length is 14 residues. The junction had 9 bases not matched to a gene; V was cut back by 7 bases and J by 8 bases. Looked up from germline, CDR1 is SGDLS and CDR2 is YYNGEE. CDR3: CASGTGSGGEKLFF. CDR3 nucleotides: TGTGCCAGCGGGACAGGGAGCGGAGGAGAAAAACTGTTTTTT.

As concerns this clonotype: A read error may produce the germline difference seen at one junction end. The chain links TRBV7-4 to TRBJ2-5, with D possibly TRBD2 on 6 matching bases. Germline values: CDR1 SGHVT, CDR2 SQSDAQ. The CDR3 is made up of 13 amino acids. CDR3: CASSQASGETQYF. Here the CDR3 DNA reads TGCGCCAGCAGCCAGGCAAGCGGGGAGACCCAGTACTTC.

This clonotype was counted ten times or more. The chain recombines TRBV5-1 with TRBJ1-2, with D tentatively TRBD1 (5 bases). CDR1 and CDR2 from the germline V gene are SGHRS and YFSETQ. V was pared by 2 bases and J by 4 bases, with 15 bases between. The CDR3 spans 15 residues. For the CDR3, the DNA is TGCGCCAGCAGCTTTAGGCAGGGCAGCTTCTATGGCTACACCTTC. This translates into CASSFRQGSFYGYTF.

The gene calls are TRBV7-2 and TRBJ1-5; D unresolved. The CDR3 spans 15 residues. Trimming took 1 base from V and 3 from J, leaving 10 bases between them. Germline V gene data show CDR1 as SGHTA and CDR2 as FQGNSA. CDR3 in DNA: TGTGCCAGCAGCTTAGAGTCGAGCGCCAATCAGCCCCAGCATTTT. It is translated as CASSLESSANQPQHF. Full variable domain (outside the CDR3, taken from reference TRBV7-2 and TRBJ1-5): GAGVSQSPSNKVTEKGKDVELRCDPISGHTALYWYRQSLGQGLEFLIYFQGNSAPDKSGLPSDRFSAERTGGSVSTLTIQRTQQEDSAVYLCASSLESSANQPQHFGDGTRLSIL.

Many counts were recorded for this clonotype. The chain couples TRBV20-1 to TRBJ1-2, with D uncertain. The CDR3 contains 12 residues. From germline, CDR1 is DFQATT and CDR2 SNEGSKA (reference sequence). V lost 6 bases and J 2 bases, leaving 10 bases between the germline ends. Here the CDR3 DNA reads TGCAGTGCAAGGAGGGTCAACTATGGCTACACCTTC. Translated, it gives CSARRVNYGYTF.

This rearrangement joins TRBV10-2 to TRBJ2-3, with a tentative D call TRBD2 (6 bases). CDR1 WSHSY and CDR2 SAAADI come from the germline V gene. Trimming stripped 10 bases from V and 0 bases from J, with 11 bases between. This CDR3 has 13 residues. As DNA, the CDR3 is TGCGCCACTAGACTAGAGAGCACAGATACGCAGTATTTT. Protein: CATRLESTDTQYF.

V usage is TRBV20-1 and J usage is TRBJ2-3; TRBD2 is a possible D gene (6 bases). The CDR3 is 13 residues long. V lost 7 bases and J lost 5, with 16 bases in between. Germline V lookup: CDR1 DFQATT, CDR2 SNEGSKA (reference sequence). The CDR3 sequence: CSGSGVRRDTQYF. CDR3 nucleotide sequence: TGCAGTGGCTCGGGAGTGCGGAGAGATACGCAGTATTTT.

This chain connects TRBV29-1 to TRBJ1-2; 7 nucleotides align to TRBD1. The J segment lost 2 bases and the V segment lost 2 bases, leaving 5 bases of the junction unmatched. This CDR3 contains 14 residues. Germline V lookup: CDR1 SQVTM, CDR2 ANQGSEA. The CDR3 sequence: CSVEWGTANYGYTF. For the CDR3, the DNA is TGCAGCGTTGAATGGGGGACAGCGAACTATGGCTACACCTTC.

To note about this clonotype: Germline and junction disagree at one end, which may indicate a read error. The chain links TRBV7-6 to TRBJ2-5; no definite D call. The germline gives CDR1 SGHVS, CDR2 FNYEAQ. The CDR3 is 13 amino acids. CDR3 amino acids: CASSLGIQEAQYF. The CDR3 DNA reads TGTGCCAGCAGCTTAGGGATCCAAGAGGCCCAGTACTTC.

The sample holds a few counts of this clonotype. The genes are TRBV6-5 and TRBJ1-5, with D tentatively TRBD1 (6 bases). This CDR3 has 15 amino acids. Germline V lookup: CDR1 MNHEY, CDR2 SVGAGI. Trimming stripped 2 bases from V and 2 bases from J, with 10 bases between. CDR3 loop: CASSYLGAGNQPQHF. The CDR3 DNA sequence: TGTGCCAGCAGTTACCTGGGGGCCGGCAATCAGCCCCAGCATTTT.